This T cell receptor (beta chain) came from a study of PD-1 blockade in classical Hodgkin lymphoma. Overall study findings and caveats: Diversity in CD4+ TCRs, unlike that measured in CD8+ TCRs, had risen significantly by C4D1.

Germline V CDR1 and CDR2: LNHDA, SQIVND (reference sequence). The V segment lost 6 bases and the J segment 2 bases; nucleotides outside the gene matches: 11. The CDR3 totals 16 residues. For this clone: Antigen: not known.

Time point: cycle 4 day 1 (C4D1), after 6 weeks of nivolumab. All patients experienced relapse after autologous stem cell transplantation, and brentuximab vedotin exposure was variable. TCRdb keeps only in-frame clones here, not all; method: immunoSEQ multiplex PCR. The sample yields about 47,000 clones, nearly 80% seen once. The receptor's source is a human donor with classical Hodgkin lymphoma. This chain joins TRBV19 and TRBJ2-3, with 7 bases matching TRBD2. The input for sequencing was peripheral blood mononuclear cells (PBMCs), taken before the fourth cycle of nivolumab. The CDR3 sequence is CASRDTGRGTTDTQYF. CDR3 in DNA: TGTGCCAGTAGGGACACGGGGCGGGGGACCACAGATACGCAGTATTTT.